This is a list of T cell receptor beta chains from one sample in a study of T cell responses to AZD1222 COVID-19 vaccine. Using immunoSEQ multiplex PCR, the repertoire was profiled, and TCRdb retains in-frame clones only, with some absent. The sample shows 100,000 to 150,000 clones, 92% of them seen only once. The starting material was peripheral blood, obtained 28 days after the second AZD1222 dose. These receptors all come from an adult who received the AZD1222 COVID-19 vaccine. Both conserved end residues are part of each CDR3. Each record gives: CDR3 DNA, CDR3 protein, D gene, V gene, clone size, J gene, CDR3 length. The D gene is left open where the match is weak. Rows may omit the clone size; those that give it use once, few, many or a size class.

DNA: TGTGCCAGCCGTGACAAAAGGCGGGACGGCTACACCTTC; CDR3: CASRDKRRDGYTF; D: -; V: TRBV28; size: -; J: TRBJ1-2; length: 13
DNA: TGTGCCAGCAGTGATGTGACTAGCGGGGGGCCTTTCGAGCAGTACTTC; CDR3: CASSDVTSGGPFEQYF; D: TRBD2; V: TRBV2; size: -; J: TRBJ2-7; length: 16
DNA: TGTGCCACCAGTGACTCGATCGACATAGAGTGGTTCTTC; CDR3: CATSDSIDIEWFF; D: -; V: TRBV24-1; size: -; J: TRBJ2-1; length: 13
DNA: TGTGCTAGCAGCCGCGTGGGACTCGACAATGAGCAGTTCTTC; CDR3: CASSRVGLDNEQFF; D: -; V: TRBV7-7; size: -; J: TRBJ2-1; length: 14
DNA: TGTGCCAGCAGGGAGGGACAGGGGTACACTGAAGCTTTCTTT; CDR3: CASREGQGYTEAFF; D: TRBD1; V: TRBV27; size: -; J: TRBJ1-1; length: 14
DNA: TGTGCTACGTTGCAGCGCGGGAGCACAGATACGCAGTATTTT; CDR3: CATLQRGSTDTQYF; D: -; V: TRBV12-2; size: -; J: TRBJ2-3; length: 14
DNA: TGTGCCAGCAGCCAAGAAAGTACAGGCTCCTATGGCTACACCTTC; CDR3: CASSQESTGSYGYTF; D: -; V: TRBV3-1/TRBV3-2; size: -; J: TRBJ1-2; length: 15
DNA: TGTGCCAGCAGTTACTCGACTAGCGGGAGTTACGAGCAGTACTTC; CDR3: CASSYSTSGSYEQYF; D: TRBD2; V: TRBV6-5; size: -; J: TRBJ2-7; length: 15
DNA: TGTGCCATCAGGTCCGGGACGGGGACCTACGAGCAGTACTTC; CDR3: CAIRSGTGTYEQYF; D: -; V: TRBV10-3; size: -; J: TRBJ2-7; length: 14
DNA: TGCGCCAGCAGCGGACCCGGGACAGGGCCCTCCTACGAGCAGTACTTC; CDR3: CASSGPGTGPSYEQYF; D: TRBD1; V: TRBV5-1; size: -; J: TRBJ2-7; length: 16
DNA: TGTGCCAGTAGTATGACTAGCGGGAGAGGGGGGAGGGATGAGCAGTTCTTC; CDR3: CASSMTSGRGGRDEQFF; D: TRBD2; V: TRBV19; size: -; J: TRBJ2-1; length: 17
DNA: TGTGCCAGCATCCACAGGGGCGGCTACAATGAGCAGTTCTTC; CDR3: CASIHRGGYNEQFF; D: TRBD1; V: TRBV6-6; size: -; J: TRBJ2-1; length: 14
DNA: TGCGCCAGCAGCCTCGGACTAGCGGGAGATGGAGATACGCAGTATTTT; CDR3: CASSLGLAGDGDTQYF; D: TRBD2; V: TRBV5-1; size: -; J: TRBJ2-3; length: 16
DNA: TGTGCCAGCAGTGACGAAGGGGGCGCCAAAAACATTCAGTACTTC; CDR3: CASSDEGGAKNIQYF; D: TRBD1; V: TRBV25-1; size: -; J: TRBJ2-4; length: 15
DNA: TGTGCCAGCAGCTTAGGGGGGTCTGCCTACGAGCAGTACTTC; CDR3: CASSLGGSAYEQYF; D: -; V: TRBV5-6; size: -; J: TRBJ2-7; length: 14
DNA: TGTGCTAGTGGTTTACGGGAAACAGATACGCAGTATTTT; CDR3: CASGLRETDTQYF; D: -; V: TRBV12-5; size: -; J: TRBJ2-3; length: 13
DNA: TGTGCCAGCAGCCAAGATAGCTCCGGGACAGGGAGGGAAAAACTGTTTTTT; CDR3: CASSQDSSGTGREKLFF; D: TRBD1; V: TRBV3-1/TRBV3-2; size: -; J: TRBJ1-4; length: 17
DNA: TGTGCCAGCAGTTCTACAGGGGCTAACACTGAAGCTTTCTTT; CDR3: CASSSTGANTEAFF; D: TRBD1; V: TRBV28; size: -; J: TRBJ1-1; length: 14
DNA: TGTGCCACCAGGGAAGGACTAGCCTACAATGAGCAGTTCTTC; CDR3: CATREGLAYNEQFF; D: TRBD2; V: TRBV15; size: -; J: TRBJ2-1; length: 14
DNA: TGTGCCAGCTCACCGCCGGACAGGGGGGAGACCCAGTACTTC; CDR3: CASSPPDRGETQYF; D: TRBD1; V: TRBV18; size: -; J: TRBJ2-5; length: 14
DNA: TGTGCCAGTAGTCGGATCTCCCAAGAGACCCAGTACTTC; CDR3: CASSRISQETQYF; D: -; V: TRBV19; size: -; J: TRBJ2-5; length: 13
DNA: TGCGCCAGCAGCGGACAGGGGGCTCTTGAGCAGTTCTTC; CDR3: CASSGQGALEQFF; D: TRBD1; V: TRBV5-1; size: -; J: TRBJ2-1; length: 13
DNA: TGTGCCAGCACCGACGGGAGCTCCTATAATTCACCCCTCCACTTT; CDR3: CASTDGSSYNSPLHF; D: -; V: TRBV28; size: -; J: TRBJ1-6; length: 15
DNA: TGTGCCAGCAGCCAAGTAGGCACCGGGGAGCTGTTTTTT; CDR3: CASSQVGTGELFF; D: -; V: TRBV3-1/TRBV3-2; size: -; J: TRBJ2-2; length: 13
DNA: TGTGCCAGCAGCCCACGGACCGAGAATGAAAAACTGTTTTTT; CDR3: CASSPRTENEKLFF; D: -; V: TRBV4-2; size: -; J: TRBJ1-4; length: 14
DNA: TGTGCCAGCAGGGCGATATTGAACTATGGCTACACCTTC; CDR3: CASRAILNYGYTF; D: -; V: TRBV2; size: -; J: TRBJ1-2; length: 13
DNA: TGTGCCAGCAGTTTCCTCAGGGAGGAGGTCAATCAGCCCCAGCATTTT; CDR3: CASSFLREEVNQPQHF; D: -; V: TRBV28; size: -; J: TRBJ1-5; length: 16
DNA: TGTGCCAGCAGCTCTACGACAGGGCAAGCAGATACGCAGTATTTT; CDR3: CASSSTTGQADTQYF; D: TRBD1; V: TRBV7-9; size: once; J: TRBJ2-3; length: 15
DNA: TGTGCCAGCAGCTTAGGGCCGGGAAACACTGAAGCTTTCTTT; CDR3: CASSLGPGNTEAFF; D: -; V: TRBV7-2; size: -; J: TRBJ1-1; length: 14
DNA: TGTGCCACCAGAAAAGGGACAGGGGATGGTGAGCAGTTCTTC; CDR3: CATRKGTGDGEQFF; D: TRBD1; V: TRBV24-1; size: -; J: TRBJ2-1; length: 14
DNA: TGCAGTGCGAGTACAGGGGTTCCCAATCAGCCCCAGCATTTT; CDR3: CSASTGVPNQPQHF; D: TRBD1; V: TRBV20-1; size: -; J: TRBJ1-5; length: 14
DNA: TGTGCCAGCAGCTTAGCGGGACAGGGGCCCCCCTACGAGCAGTACTTC; CDR3: CASSLAGQGPPYEQYF; D: TRBD1; V: TRBV7-9; size: -; J: TRBJ2-7; length: 16
DNA: TGTGCCAGTAGTATACCAGGGGGCGCTTTGGGAGGAAACACCATATATTTT; CDR3: CASSIPGGALGGNTIYF; D: TRBD1; V: TRBV19; size: -; J: TRBJ1-3; length: 17